This entry lists 16 T cell receptor beta chains sequenced from one sample in a study of naive and memory T cell subsets. Two oligonucleotides, mixed equimolar, formed the beta constant-region primer covering TRBC1 and TRBC2. TCRdb fed the UMI-ligation and nested PCR reads into MiXCR, producing one record per CDR3 protein. The sample contains about 90,000 distinct CDR3 sequences, about 6.5% of which appear only once. Sequenced material: central memory CD4+ T cells from blood. These receptor sequences come from a human donor in good health.

In this sample, this clonotype turned up a few times. This sequence joins TRBV6-2 or TRBV6-3 and TRBJ2-3; TRBD2 might be the D (6 bases). Germline values: CDR1 MNHEY, CDR2 SVGEGT. The V gene lost 4 bases and the J gene lost 1 base, with 15 bases spanning the gap. CDR3 length: 16 amino acids. The CDR3 is CASSFSGLRGTDTQYF. CDR3 DNA: TGTGCCAGCAGTTTTAGCGGCCTCAGAGGCACAGATACGCAGTATTTT.

This clonotype was picked up many times. The gene calls are TRBV12-3 or TRBV12-4 and TRBJ1-1; a possible D gene is TRBD1 (5 bases). The CDR3 runs to 13 residues. Trimming stripped 6 bases from V and 2 bases from J, with 10 bases between. CDR3 DNA: TGTGCCAGCAGCCAGGGACCAAACACTGAAGCTTTCTTT. Its translation: CASSQGPNTEAFF.

This clonotype was observed many times. J is TRBJ1-6 and V is TRBV3-1, with D unclear. From germline, CDR1 is LGHDT and CDR2 YNNKEL (reference sequence). This CDR3 is built from 14 residues. The ends were cut back, 1 base at V and 14 bases at J, with 15 bases in the middle. CDR3 sequence (DNA): TGTGCCAGCAGCCAAGCCGCAGGTGGCGCGTCCCTCCACTTT. Residues: CASSQAAGGASLHF.

The genes are TRBV30 and TRBJ2-6, with D hard to call. Germline CDR1 GTSNPN, CDR2 SVGIG (reference sequence). CDR3 length: 14 amino acids. V lost 6 bases to trimming and J lost 4 bases, with 13 bases between them. The CDR3, as DNA: TGTGCCTGTCCTACAGTGGCCGGGGCCAACGTCCTGACTTTC. It yields the protein CACPTVAGANVLTF.

V usage is TRBV7-6 and J usage is TRBJ2-1; D remains unclear. V lost 0 bases and J lost 2, with 8 bases in between. CDR3 length equals 15 residues. CDR1 SGHVS and CDR2 FNYEAQ come from the germline V gene. The CDR3 nucleotides are TGTGCCAGCAGCTTAGCGATGGGCCCCTACAATGAGCAGTTCTTC. Translated: CASSLAMGPYNEQFF.

This chain connects TRBV12-3 or TRBV12-4 to TRBJ2-2, with 10 bases lining up with TRBD1. With V trimmed by 6 bases and J by 4 bases, 2 bases remained unmatched. This CDR3 has 14 amino acids. DNA for the CDR3: TGTGCCAGCAGGGGACAGGGGTCCACCGGGGAGCTGTTTTTT. Translation gives CASRGQGSTGELFF.

This clonotype has ten or more counts. V usage is TRBV6-4 and J usage is TRBJ1-1; 12 bases match TRBD1. This CDR3 comprises 15 residues. Germline lookup yields CDR1 MRHNA and CDR2 SNTAGT. Losses at the gene ends were 5 bases for V and 4 bases for J; bases not matched to a gene: 5. The CDR3 bases are TGTGCCAGCAGTTCCGGGACAGGGGGCTCCACTGAAGCTTTCTTT. It yields the protein CASSSGTGGSTEAFF.

V is TRBV10-3 and J is TRBJ1-5; the D is unclear. In germline, CDR1 is ENHRY, CDR2 SYGVKD. The V end was cut by 10 bases, the J end by 4 bases, with 14 bases between. The CDR3 runs to 13 residues. CDR3 amino acids: CATGPVENQPQHF. Here the CDR3 DNA reads TGTGCCACCGGACCCGTGGAAAATCAGCCCCAGCATTTT.

This clonotype was picked up many times. This rearrangement joins TRBV6-2 or TRBV6-3 to TRBJ1-6; D is uncertain. The CDR3 loop spans 14 amino acids. CDR1 and CDR2 from the germline V gene are MNHEY and SVGEGT. The ends were cut back, 5 bases at V and 7 bases at J, with 12 bases in the middle. CDR3 in DNA: TGTGCCAGCAGTCCGGCAGACTACAATTCACCCCTCCACTTT. Its translation: CASSPADYNSPLHF.

Only a few counts were recorded for this clonotype. The rearrangement joins TRBV12-3 or TRBV12-4 to TRBJ1-5, with 7 positions matching TRBD1. CDR3 length equals 15 residues. The V gene end was trimmed by 1 base and the J gene end by 7 bases; junction bases not matched to a gene: 7. DNA for the CDR3: TGTGCCAGCAGTTTAGGGAGGGGGCCGGGGCAGCCCCAGCATTTT. Its translation is CASSLGRGPGQPQHF.

This clonotype showed up many times. This chain links TRBV28 with TRBJ1-1; D is unresolved. This CDR3 is built from 11 residues. V was cut by 7 bases and J by 7 bases, with 10 bases left in between. CDR1 MDHEN and CDR2 SYDVKM come from the germline V gene. CDR3 nucleotides: TGTGCCAGCACCGAACCCGGTGAAGCTTTCTTT. It yields the protein CASTEPGEAFF.

This clonotype was seen at least ten times. The chain combines TRBV6-5 with TRBJ2-2, with 7 bases fitting TRBD1. Germline trimming cut 6 bases from V and 4 bases from J; bases unmatched to any gene: 5. The CDR3 is made up of 14 amino acids. Germline V gene sequence: CDR1 MNHEY, CDR2 SVGAGI. DNA of the CDR3: TGTGCCAGCAGCCGGGACAGTATCACCGGGGAGCTGTTTTTT. Its translation is CASSRDSITGELFF.

This clonotype was counted many times. This chain connects TRBV20-1 to TRBJ1-4; D perhaps matches TRBD1 (5 bases). The CDR3 length is 16 residues. V was cut by 1 base and J by 8 bases, with 20 bases left in between. Germline CDR1 reads DFQATT; CDR2 reads SNEGSKA (reference sequence). CDR3 bases: TGCAGTGCTAGAGCCCTCGGGGGACGGGAGGACGAAAAACTGTTTTTT. Translated, it gives CSARALGGREDEKLFF.

The genes are TRBV28 and TRBJ1-5; the D is unclear. Trimming took off 5 bases at V and 0 bases at J, with 8 bases between the two ends. This CDR3 region has 14 residues. Per germline, CDR1 MDHEN and CDR2 SYDVKM. The CDR3 here is CASSRHGSNQPQHF. CDR3 sequence (DNA): TGTGCCAGCAGTCGACATGGTAGCAATCAGCCCCAGCATTTT. Full variable domain (remainder filled in from reference TRBV28 and TRBJ1-5): DVKVTQSSRYLVKRTGEKVFLECVQDMDHENMFWYRQDPGLGLRLIYFSYDVKMKEKGDIPEGYSVSREKKERFSLILESASTNQTSMYLCASSRHGSNQPQHFGDGTRLSIL.

The chain has TRBV5-1 and TRBJ2-1, with D unresolved. Trimming took 0 bases from V and 0 from J, leaving 4 bases between them. CDR3 length: 14 residues. Germline V gene data show CDR1 as SGHRS and CDR2 as YFSETQ. The chain's CDR3 is CASSLGDSYNEQFF. In DNA, the CDR3 is TGCGCCAGCAGCTTGGGGGACTCCTACAATGAGCAGTTCTTC.

This clonotype was seen ten or more times. V usage is TRBV20-1 and J usage is TRBJ1-6; D uncertain. The V and J ends lost 6 bases and 8 bases respectively, with 17 bases between them. The V gene's germline CDR1 is DFQATT and CDR2 SNEGSKA (reference sequence). CDR3 length equals 14 residues. This CDR3 is CSARAAQADSPLHF. The CDR3 DNA reads TGCAGTGCCCGAGCGGCGCAGGCAGATTCACCCCTCCACTTT.